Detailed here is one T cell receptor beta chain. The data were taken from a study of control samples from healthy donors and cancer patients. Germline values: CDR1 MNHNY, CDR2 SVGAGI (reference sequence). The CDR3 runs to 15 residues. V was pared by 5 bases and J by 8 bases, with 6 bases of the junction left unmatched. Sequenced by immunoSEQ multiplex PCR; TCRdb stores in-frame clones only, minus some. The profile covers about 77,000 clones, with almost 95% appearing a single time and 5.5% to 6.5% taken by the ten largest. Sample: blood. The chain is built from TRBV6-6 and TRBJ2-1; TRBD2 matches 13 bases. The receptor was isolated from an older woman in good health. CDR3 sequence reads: CASSRTSGSPHEQFF. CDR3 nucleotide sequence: TGTGCCAGCAGTAGGACTAGCGGGAGCCCCCATGAGCAGTTCTTC.